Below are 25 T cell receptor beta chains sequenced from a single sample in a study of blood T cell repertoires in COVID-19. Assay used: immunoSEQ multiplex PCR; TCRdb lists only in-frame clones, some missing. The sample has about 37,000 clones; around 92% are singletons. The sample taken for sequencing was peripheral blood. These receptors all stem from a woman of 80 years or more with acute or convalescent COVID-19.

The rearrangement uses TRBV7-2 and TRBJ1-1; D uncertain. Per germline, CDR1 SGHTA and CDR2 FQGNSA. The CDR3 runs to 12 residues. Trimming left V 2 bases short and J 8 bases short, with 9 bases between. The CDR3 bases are TGTGCCAGCAGCTTAATTCTGACAGAAGCTTTCTTT. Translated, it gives CASSLILTEAFF.

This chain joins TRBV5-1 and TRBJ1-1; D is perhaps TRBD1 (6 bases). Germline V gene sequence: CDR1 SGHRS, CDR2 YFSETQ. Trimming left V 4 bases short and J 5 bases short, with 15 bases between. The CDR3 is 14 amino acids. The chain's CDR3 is CASSPSAQGTEAFF. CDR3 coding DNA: TGCGCCAGCAGCCCATCCGCACAGGGAACTGAAGCTTTCTTT.

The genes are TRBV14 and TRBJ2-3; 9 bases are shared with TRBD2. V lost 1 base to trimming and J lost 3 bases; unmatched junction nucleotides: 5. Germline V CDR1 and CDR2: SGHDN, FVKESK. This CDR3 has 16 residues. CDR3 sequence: CASSQVAGGRTDTQYF. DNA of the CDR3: TGTGCCAGCAGCCAAGTTGCGGGGGGGCGAACAGATACGCAGTATTTT.

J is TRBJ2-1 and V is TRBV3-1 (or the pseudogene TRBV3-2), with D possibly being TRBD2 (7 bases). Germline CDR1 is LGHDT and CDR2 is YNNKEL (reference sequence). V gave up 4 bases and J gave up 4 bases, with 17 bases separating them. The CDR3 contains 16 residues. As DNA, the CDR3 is TGTGCCAGCAGCCGGAGGGGGGAGGGGAAGTACAATGAGCAGTTCTTC. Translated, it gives CASSRRGEGKYNEQFF.

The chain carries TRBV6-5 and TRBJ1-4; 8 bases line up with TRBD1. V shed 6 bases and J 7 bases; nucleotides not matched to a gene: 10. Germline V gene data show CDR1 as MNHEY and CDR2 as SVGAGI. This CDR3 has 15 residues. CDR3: CASRPSGGGGEKLFF. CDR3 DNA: TGTGCCAGCAGACCTTCAGGGGGCGGGGGTGAAAAACTGTTTTTT.

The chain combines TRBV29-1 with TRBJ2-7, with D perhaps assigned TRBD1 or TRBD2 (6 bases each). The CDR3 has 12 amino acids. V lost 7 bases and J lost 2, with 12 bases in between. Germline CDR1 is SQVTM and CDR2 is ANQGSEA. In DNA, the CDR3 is TGCAGCGCGGGGGCAGGGACCTACGAGCAGTACTTC. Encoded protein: CSAGAGTYEQYF.

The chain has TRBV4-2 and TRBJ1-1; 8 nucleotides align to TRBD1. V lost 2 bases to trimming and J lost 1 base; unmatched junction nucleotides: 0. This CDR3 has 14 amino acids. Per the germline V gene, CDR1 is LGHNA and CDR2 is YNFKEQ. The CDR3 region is CASSQTGGNTEAFF. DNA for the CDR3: TGTGCCAGCAGCCAAACAGGGGGGAACACTGAAGCTTTCTTT.

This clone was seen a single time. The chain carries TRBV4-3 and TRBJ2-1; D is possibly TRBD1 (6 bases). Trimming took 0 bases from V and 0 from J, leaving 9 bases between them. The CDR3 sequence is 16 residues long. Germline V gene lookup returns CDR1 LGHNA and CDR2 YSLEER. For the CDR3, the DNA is TGCGCCAGCAGCCAAGATGGACAGAACTCCTACAATGAGCAGTTCTTC. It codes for CASSQDGQNSYNEQFF.

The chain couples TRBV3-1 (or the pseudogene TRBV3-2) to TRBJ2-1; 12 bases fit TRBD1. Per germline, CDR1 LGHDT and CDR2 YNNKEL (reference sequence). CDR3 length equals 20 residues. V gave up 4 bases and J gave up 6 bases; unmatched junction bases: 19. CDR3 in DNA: TGTGCCAGCAGCCCCTACCACGGGACAGGGGGCGCTTATACCCGCAATGAGCAGTTCTTC. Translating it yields CASSPYHGTGGAYTRNEQFF.

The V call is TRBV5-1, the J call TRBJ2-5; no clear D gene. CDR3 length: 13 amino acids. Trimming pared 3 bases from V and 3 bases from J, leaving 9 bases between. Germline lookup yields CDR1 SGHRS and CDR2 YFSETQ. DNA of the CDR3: TGCGCCAGCAGCTCCCTAATGGAAGAGACCCAGTACTTC. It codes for CASSSLMEETQYF. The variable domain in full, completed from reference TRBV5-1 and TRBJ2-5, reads KAGVTQTPRYLIKTRGQQVTLSCSPISGHRSVSWYQQTPGQGLQFLFEYFSETQRNKGNFPGRFSGRQFSNSRSEMNVSTLELGDSALYLCASSSLMEETQYFGPGTRLLVL.

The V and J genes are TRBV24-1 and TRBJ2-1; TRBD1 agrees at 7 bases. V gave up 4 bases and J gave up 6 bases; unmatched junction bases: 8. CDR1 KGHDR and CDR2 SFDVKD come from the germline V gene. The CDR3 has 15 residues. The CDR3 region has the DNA TGTGCCACCAGTGACCCCAGGGGGTCGGCCAATGAGCAGTTCTTC. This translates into CATSDPRGSANEQFF.

CDR3 in DNA: TGCGCCAGCAGCCAAGGACAGGGCAATGGCTACACCTTC. Protein sequence: CASSQGQGNGYTF. The chain employs TRBV4-1 and TRBJ1-2; TRBD1 agrees at 7 bases. V trimming: 1 base; J trimming: 6 bases; junction bases outside the gene matches: 2. Germline assignment: CDR1 MGHRA and CDR2 YSYEKL. The CDR3 extends over 13 amino acids.

CDR3 sequence: CASSALRGQGDYEQYF. The CDR3 DNA is TGTGCCAGTAGTGCCCTCCGGGGACAGGGGGACTACGAGCAGTACTTC. V gene TRBV19 combines with J gene TRBJ2-7; the match to TRBD1 covers 11 bases. J lost 3 bases, V lost 5 bases, and 9 bases had no gene match. Per germline, CDR1 LNHDA and CDR2 SQIVND (reference sequence). The CDR3 totals 16 residues.

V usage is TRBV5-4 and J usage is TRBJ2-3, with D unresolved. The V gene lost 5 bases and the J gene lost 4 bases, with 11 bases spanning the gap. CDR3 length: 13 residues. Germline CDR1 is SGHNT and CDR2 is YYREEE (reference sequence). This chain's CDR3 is CASSTGGADTQYF. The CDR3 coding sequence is TGTGCCAGCAGTACGGGTGGCGCAGATACGCAGTATTTT.

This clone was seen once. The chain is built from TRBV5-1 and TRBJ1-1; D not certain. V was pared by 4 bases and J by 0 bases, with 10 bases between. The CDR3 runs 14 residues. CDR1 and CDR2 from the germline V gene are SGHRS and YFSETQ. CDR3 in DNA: TGCGCCAGCAGCAAGGAGGGTATGAACACTGAAGCTTTCTTT. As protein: CASSKEGMNTEAFF.

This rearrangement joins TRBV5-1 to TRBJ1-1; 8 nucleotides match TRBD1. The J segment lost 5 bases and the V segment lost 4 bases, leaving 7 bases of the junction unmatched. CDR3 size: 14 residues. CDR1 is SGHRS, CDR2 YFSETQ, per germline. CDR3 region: CASSQGTGSTEAFF. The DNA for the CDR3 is TGCGCCAGCAGCCAAGGGACAGGATCAACTGAAGCTTTCTTT.

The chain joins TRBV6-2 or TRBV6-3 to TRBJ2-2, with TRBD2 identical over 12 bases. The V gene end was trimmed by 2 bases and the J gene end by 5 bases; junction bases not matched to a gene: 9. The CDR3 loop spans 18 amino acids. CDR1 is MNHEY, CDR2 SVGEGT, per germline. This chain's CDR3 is CASSYGASGGAETGELFF. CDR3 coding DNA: TGTGCCAGCAGTTACGGTGCTAGCGGGGGGGCTGAGACCGGGGAGCTGTTTTTT.

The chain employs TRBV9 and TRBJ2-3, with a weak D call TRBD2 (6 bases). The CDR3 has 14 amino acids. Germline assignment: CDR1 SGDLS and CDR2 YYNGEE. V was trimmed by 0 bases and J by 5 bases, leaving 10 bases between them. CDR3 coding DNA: TGTGCCAGCAGCGTAGCAGGCGGGGTAGATACGCAGTATTTT. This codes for CASSVAGGVDTQYF.

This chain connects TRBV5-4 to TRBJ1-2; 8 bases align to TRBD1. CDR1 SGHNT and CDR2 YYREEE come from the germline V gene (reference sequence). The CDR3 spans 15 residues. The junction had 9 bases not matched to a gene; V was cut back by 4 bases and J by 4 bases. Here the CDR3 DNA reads TGTGCCAGCAGCATTAATCAGGGGGCAAGCTATGGCTACACCTTC. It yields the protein CASSINQGASYGYTF.

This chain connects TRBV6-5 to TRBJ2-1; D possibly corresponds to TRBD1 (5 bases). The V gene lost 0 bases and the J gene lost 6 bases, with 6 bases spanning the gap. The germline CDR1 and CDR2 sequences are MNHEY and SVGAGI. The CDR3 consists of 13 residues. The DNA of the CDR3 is TGTGCCAGCAGTTACTCGGGGCGCAATGAGCAGTTCTTC. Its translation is CASSYSGRNEQFF.

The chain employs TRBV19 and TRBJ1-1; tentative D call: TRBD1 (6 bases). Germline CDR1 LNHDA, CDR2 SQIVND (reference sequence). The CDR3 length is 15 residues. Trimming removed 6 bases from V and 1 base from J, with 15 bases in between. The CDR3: CASRGTRVANTEAFF. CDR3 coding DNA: TGTGCCAGTAGAGGGACACGGGTCGCGAACACTGAAGCTTTCTTT.

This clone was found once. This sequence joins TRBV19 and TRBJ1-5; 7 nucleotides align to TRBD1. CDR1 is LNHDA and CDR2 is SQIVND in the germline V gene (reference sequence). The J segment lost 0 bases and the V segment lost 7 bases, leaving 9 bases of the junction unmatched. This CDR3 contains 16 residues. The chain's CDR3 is CASTRGDLYSNQPQHF. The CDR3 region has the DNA TGTGCCAGTACCAGGGGGGACCTATATAGCAATCAGCCCCAGCATTTT.

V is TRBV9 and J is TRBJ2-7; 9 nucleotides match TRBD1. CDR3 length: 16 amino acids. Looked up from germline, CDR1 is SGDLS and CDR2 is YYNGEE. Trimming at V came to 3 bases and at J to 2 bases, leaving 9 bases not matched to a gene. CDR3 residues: CASSAAPGQGAYEQYF. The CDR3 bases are TGTGCCAGCAGCGCCGCGCCGGGACAGGGAGCCTACGAGCAGTACTTC.

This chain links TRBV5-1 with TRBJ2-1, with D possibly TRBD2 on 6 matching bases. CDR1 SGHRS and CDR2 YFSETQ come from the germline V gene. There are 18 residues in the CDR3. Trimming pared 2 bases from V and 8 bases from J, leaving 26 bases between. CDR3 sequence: CASSFSRDSTLTADEQFF. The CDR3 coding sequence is TGCGCCAGCAGCTTCTCCCGGGACTCCACACTGACGGCCGATGAGCAGTTCTTC.

CDR3 protein: CASKGSGGSSSSYNEQFF. The CDR3 bases are TGCGCCAGCAAGGGAAGCGGGGGTTCCTCGAGCTCCTACAATGAGCAGTTCTTC. The chain has TRBV5-1 and TRBJ2-1; 8 positions match TRBD2. Germline V gene lookup returns CDR1 SGHRS and CDR2 YFSETQ. After removal of 6 bases from V and 0 bases from J, the junction contained 14 bases not matched to a gene. The CDR3 totals 18 residues.